These 3 T cell receptor beta chains originate from one sample sequenced in a study of blood T cells in healthy people across ages. Primers used in a second PCR of about 6 to 11 cycles were a sample-barcoded 5' primer and a J-beta primer mix. Via MiXCR, TCRdb re-called the 5' RACE reads, giving one row per CDR3 protein. The repertoire has roughly 1.7 million distinct CDR3 sequences, around 36% of them found once; the top ten carry around 10%. Input material: blood. The source is a woman in her 30s in good health.

CDR3 nucleotides: TGCAGCGTAAACCGGGACGGTGGGGGCTACACCTTC. This codes for CSVNRDGGGYTF. The genes are TRBV29-1 and TRBJ1-2; possibly TRBD1 for D (5 bases). The ends were cut back, 6 bases at V and 8 bases at J, with 16 bases in the middle. Germline V lookup: CDR1 SQVTM, CDR2 ANQGSEA. The CDR3 contains 12 residues.

Remarks on this clonotype: A junction boundary mismatches the germline segment, possibly from a read error. The rearrangement links TRBV28 to TRBJ2-3, with TRBD2 matching 8 bases. The germline V gene has CDR1 MDHEN and CDR2 SYDVKM. CDR3 length: 17 residues. The CDR3 is CTSSPPSGGGTTDTQYF. CDR3 nucleotides: TGTACCAGCAGCCCCCCGTCCGGGGGGGGGACCACAGATACGCAGTATTTT.

This clonotype was observed a few times. The chain has TRBV10-3 and TRBJ1-5, with D possibly matching TRBD1 (5 bases). V was clipped by 0 bases and J by 6 bases, with 12 bases between them. The CDR3 has 15 residues. Germline CDR1 ENHRY, CDR2 SYGVKD. CDR3 in amino acids: CAISESRGSSQPQHF. The DNA for the CDR3 is TGTGCCATCAGTGAGTCTCGGGGGTCCTCTCAGCCCCAGCATTTT.